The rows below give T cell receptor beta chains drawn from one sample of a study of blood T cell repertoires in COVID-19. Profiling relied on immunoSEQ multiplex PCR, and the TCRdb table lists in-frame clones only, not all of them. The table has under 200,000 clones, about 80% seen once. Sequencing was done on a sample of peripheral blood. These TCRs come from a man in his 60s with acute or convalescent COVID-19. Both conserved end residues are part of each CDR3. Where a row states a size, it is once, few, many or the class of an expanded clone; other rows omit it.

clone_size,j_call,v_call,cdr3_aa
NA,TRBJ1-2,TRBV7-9,CASSLQGYGYTF
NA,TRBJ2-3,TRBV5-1,CASSLTFLRTEVDTQYF
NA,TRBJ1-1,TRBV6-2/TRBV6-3,CASSSGQGSTEAFF
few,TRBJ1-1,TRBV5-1,CASSPRDSSNTEAFF
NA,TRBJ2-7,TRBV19,CASSTREPAYEQYF
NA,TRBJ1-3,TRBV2,CASRVQGVKGNTIYF
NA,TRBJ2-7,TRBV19,CASAGAPSYEQYF
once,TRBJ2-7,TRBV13,CASSLVSESYEQYF
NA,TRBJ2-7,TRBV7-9,CASSLGTGSYEQYF
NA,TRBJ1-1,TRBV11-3,CASSLQDPASNTEAFF
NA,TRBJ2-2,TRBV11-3,CASSSYSGELFF
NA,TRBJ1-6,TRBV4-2,CASSQALGGSSPLHF
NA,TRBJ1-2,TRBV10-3,CAISGHRTNYGYTF
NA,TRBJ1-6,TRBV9,CASSGPTGGNSPLHF
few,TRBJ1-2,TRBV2,CASSLRQGAGGYTF
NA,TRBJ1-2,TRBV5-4,CASSLSGAGGYTF
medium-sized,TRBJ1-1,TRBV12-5,CASGLKDWATAFF
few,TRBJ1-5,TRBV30,CAWSRDLNQPQHF
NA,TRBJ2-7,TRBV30,CAWTRTSGFAYEQYF
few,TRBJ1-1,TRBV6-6,CASSIETVSEAFF
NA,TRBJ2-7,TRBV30,CAWSEETRREGEQYF
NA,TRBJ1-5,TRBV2,CASSESRATGQPQHF
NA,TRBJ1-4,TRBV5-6,CASSLVRQGKTTNEKLFF
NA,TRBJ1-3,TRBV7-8,CASSLETGTGNTIYF
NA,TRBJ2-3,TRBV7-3,CASSKTGSTDTQYF
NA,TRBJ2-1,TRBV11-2,CASSPSGAQRQFF
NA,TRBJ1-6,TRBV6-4,CASSAGTGYSPLHF
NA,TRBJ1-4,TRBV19,CASSNRGRANEKLFF
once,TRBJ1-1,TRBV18,CASSPRGVGTEAFF
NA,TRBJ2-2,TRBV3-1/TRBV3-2,CASSHAGTGSTGELFF
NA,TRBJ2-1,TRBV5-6,CASSFQFPGLAENNEQFF
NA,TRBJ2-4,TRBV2,CASSTRGGGFQYF
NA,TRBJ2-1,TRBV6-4,CASSDSEGLAGGSYNEQFF
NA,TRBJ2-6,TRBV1,CTSSQEGQGGHCPVSGANVLTF
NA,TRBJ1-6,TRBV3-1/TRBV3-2,CASSQDKDRGYSPLHF
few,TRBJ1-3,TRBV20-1,CSASQGSGNTIYF
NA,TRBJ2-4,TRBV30,CAWRTRQPEAKNIQYF
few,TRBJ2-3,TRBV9,CASSVFQGSTDTQYF
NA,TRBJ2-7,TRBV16,CASSQLSGTRAYEQYF
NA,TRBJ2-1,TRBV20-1,CSASPYGADNEQFF
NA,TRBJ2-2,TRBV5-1,CASSLGQGGELFF
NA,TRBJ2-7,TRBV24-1,CATSDSGRGGEQYF
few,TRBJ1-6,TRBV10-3,CAIKAQVDSPLHF
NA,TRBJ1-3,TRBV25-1,CASSGRVSGNTIYF
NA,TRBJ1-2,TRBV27,CASRPWTGDRGYTF
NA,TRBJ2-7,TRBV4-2,CASSQGTGLTYEQYF
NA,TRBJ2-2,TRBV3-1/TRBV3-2,CASSQSFSVTSGSRELFF
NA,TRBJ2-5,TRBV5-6,CASSHRGHQETQYF
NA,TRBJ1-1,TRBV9,CASSVDSGGGGTEAFF
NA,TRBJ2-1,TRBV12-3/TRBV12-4,CASSPSTSNEQFF
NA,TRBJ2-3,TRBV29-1,CSVDAGPGTDTQYF
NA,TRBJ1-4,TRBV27,CASKEFMPGAEKLFF